The 28 T cell receptor beta chains below all came from one sample that was sequenced in a study of T cells in Graves' hyperthyroidism and ophthalmopathy. Amplification of TCR beta CDR3 regions used RNA as the template. In the first-round RT-PCR of the TCR CDR3, the HTBI primer set was used. Each CDR3 protein gets one entry after TCRdb re-called the multiplex PCR reads with MiXCR. The table has some 500,000 distinct CDR3 sequences, around 22% seen once. Sequencing was done on a sample of blood. The source is a woman aged 25 to 39 with Graves' ophthalmopathy.

This clonotype was detected ten times or more. The V gene is TRBV20-1, the J gene TRBJ1-2, with 8 nucleotides matching TRBD1. With V trimmed by 4 bases and J by 5 bases, 12 bases remained unmatched. This CDR3 is built from 15 residues. Germline V gives CDR1 DFQATT, CDR2 SNEGSKA (reference sequence). The CDR3 spells CSAKPEDRDDYGYTF. In nucleotides, the CDR3 is TGCAGTGCTAAACCCGAGGACAGGGACGATTATGGCTACACCTTC.

The chain couples TRBV12-3 or TRBV12-4 to TRBJ1-1, with a weak D call TRBD1 (6 bases). The germline V and J ends were trimmed by 1 base and 4 bases, with 10 bases remaining between them. The CDR3 covers 14 residues. CDR3 sequence reads: CASSLGWTVTEAFF. The CDR3 coding sequence is TGTGCCAGCAGTTTAGGGTGGACAGTCACTGAAGCTTTCTTT.

The chain carries TRBV9 and TRBJ2-1, with D perhaps assigned TRBD1 or TRBD2 (7 bases each). Per the germline V gene, CDR1 is SGDLS and CDR2 is YYNGEE. Trimming shortened V by 0 bases and J by 6 bases, and 13 bases separated the two germline ends. The CDR3 extends over 15 amino acids. CDR3 in amino acids: CASSVARGGPNEQFF. In DNA, the CDR3 is TGTGCCAGCAGCGTAGCCAGGGGGGGACCCAATGAGCAGTTCTTC. The full variable domain, its missing parts supplied by reference TRBV9 and TRBJ2-1, is DSGVTQTPKHLITATGQRVTLRCSPRSGDLSVYWYQQSLDQGLQFLIQYYNGEERAKGNILERFSAQQFPDLHSELNLSSLELGDSALYFCASSVARGGPNEQFFGPGTRLTVL.

This clonotype has at least ten counts. The V gene is TRBV12-3 or TRBV12-4, the J gene TRBJ1-1, with 8 bases that match TRBD1. After removal of 1 base from V and 9 bases from J, the junction contained 1 base not matched to a gene. The CDR3 totals 12 residues. The CDR3 reads CASSLGTGKAFF. The DNA of the CDR3 is TGTGCCAGCAGTTTAGGGACAGGGAAAGCTTTCTTT.

This sequence joins TRBV7-9 and TRBJ2-1; possibly TRBD2 for D (6 bases). Trimming took 5 bases from V and 13 from J, leaving 12 bases between them. Germline values: CDR1 SEHNR, CDR2 FQNEAQ (reference sequence). There are 11 residues in the CDR3. The CDR3 nucleotides read TGTGCCAGCAGCCCGGGGACTTCACAGTTCTTC. Encoded protein: CASSPGTSQFF. The whole variable domain, remainder taken from reference TRBV7-9 and TRBJ2-1, is DTGVSQNPRHKITKRGQNVTFRCDPISEHNRLYWYRQTLGQGPEFLTYFQNEAQLEKSRLLSDRFSAERPKGSFSTLEIQRTEQGDSAMYLCASSPGTSQFFGPGTRLTVL.

This clonotype has ten or more counts. The rearrangement joins TRBV12-3 or TRBV12-4 to TRBJ2-3, with TRBD1 matching over 7 bases. The CDR3 is 17 residues long. Losses at the gene ends were 1 base for V and 2 bases for J; bases not matched to a gene: 9. The chain's CDR3 is CASSLGGAGGDTDTQYF. The CDR3 region has the DNA TGTGCCAGCAGTTTAGGAGGGGCAGGGGGTGACACAGATACGCAGTATTTT.

There are many counts of this clonotype. J is TRBJ2-5 and V is TRBV5-1; D is possibly TRBD1 (5 bases). The CDR3 is made up of 14 amino acids. Looked up from germline, CDR1 is SGHRS and CDR2 is YFSETQ. Trimming removed 4 bases from V and 1 base from J, with 11 bases in between. CDR3 residues: CASSTGAVQETQYF. The DNA of the CDR3 is TGCGCCAGCAGCACTGGGGCAGTCCAAGAGACCCAGTACTTC.

As regards this clonotype: Given a much more abundant clone one base away, this may be a read error. The chain is built from TRBV10-3 and TRBJ2-2, with 7 bases lining up with TRBD2. The V segment lost 4 bases and the J segment 1 base; nucleotides outside the gene matches: 0. The CDR3 is 14 amino acids. Germline CDR1 is ENHRY and CDR2 is SYGVKD. The CDR3 spells CAISGGGNTGELFF. In nucleotides, the CDR3 is TGTGCCATCAGTGGCGGGGGGAACACCGGGGAGCTGTTTTTT.

This chain links TRBV18 with TRBJ2-2; maybe TRBD1 (6 bases). The CDR3 is 16 amino acids. The germline CDR1 and CDR2 sequences are KGHSH and LQKENI. Trimming left V 1 base short and J 1 base short, with 10 bases between. CDR3 amino acids: CASSPQGQMNTGELFF. In nucleotides, the CDR3 is TGTGCCAGCTCACCACAGGGACAAATGAACACCGGGGAGCTGTTTTTT.

This clonotype appeared many times. V usage is TRBV2 and J usage is TRBJ2-5, with D maybe TRBD1 (5 bases). The CDR3 has 15 amino acids. The V gene's germline CDR1 is SNHLY and CDR2 FYNNEI. V was cut by 4 bases and J by 2 bases, with 14 bases left in between. The CDR3 sequence is CASSVRQGIQETQYF. The CDR3 DNA is TGTGCCAGCAGTGTCCGGCAGGGAATACAAGAGACCCAGTACTTC.

In regard to this clonotype: At one boundary the junction diverges from the germline segment, which might be a read error. The chain uses TRBV11-1 and TRBJ1-2; maybe TRBD1 (5 bases). CDR1 SGHAT and CDR2 FQDESV come from the germline V gene (reference sequence). This CDR3 has 19 amino acids. This CDR3 is CASSWTIKAYSGLNYGFTF. DNA of the CDR3: TGTGCCAGCAGCTGGACTATAAAGGCCTATTCGGGGCTTAACTATGGCTTCACCTTC.

This clonotype came up many times. The chain recombines TRBV28 with TRBJ1-2, with 7 bases that match TRBD1. Germline V gene sequence: CDR1 MDHEN, CDR2 SYDVKM. V lost 10 bases to trimming and J lost 3 bases; unmatched junction nucleotides: 8. The CDR3 runs 13 residues. CDR3 amino acids: CATGQSWDYGYTF. CDR3 bases: TGTGCCACGGGACAGAGCTGGGACTATGGCTACACCTTC.

This clonotype was observed many times. V gene TRBV6-5 combines with J gene TRBJ1-5; weak D call: TRBD1 (5 bases). This CDR3 comprises 14 residues. Trimming took 4 bases from V and 4 from J, leaving 11 bases between them. Per germline, CDR1 MNHEY and CDR2 SVGAGI. The CDR3 bases are TGTGCCAGCAGTTTGGGGCAGGCAAATCAGCCCCAGCATTTT. This codes for CASSLGQANQPQHF.

This clonotype was counted a few times. The rearrangement links TRBV6-1 to TRBJ1-1; 7 bases align to TRBD1. V gave up 7 bases and J gave up 1 base; unmatched junction bases: 6. The length of the CDR3 is 14 residues. Germline CDR1 MNHNS, CDR2 SASEGT. This CDR3 reads CASMRGQKNTEAFF. The CDR3 region has the DNA TGTGCCAGCATGAGGGGGCAGAAGAACACTGAAGCTTTCTTT.

This clonotype was counted at least ten times. This chain joins TRBV28 and TRBJ2-7; D perhaps matches TRBD1 (5 bases). The CDR3 has 13 residues. From germline, CDR1 is MDHEN and CDR2 SYDVKM. Trimming removed 2 bases at V and 5 bases at J, with 10 bases between. DNA for the CDR3: TGTGCCAGCAGTTTAGGCAGGGTCGACGAGCAGTACTTC. This gives the protein CASSLGRVDEQYF.

This clonotype was detected many times. The genes are TRBV12-3 or TRBV12-4 and TRBJ2-2; weak D call: TRBD1 (5 bases). Trimming removed 11 bases at V and 0 bases at J, with 10 bases between. CDR3 length: 13 amino acids. The CDR3 loop reads CAGRGPNTGELFF. The CDR3 DNA sequence: TGTGCCGGAAGGGGTCCGAACACCGGGGAGCTGTTTTTT.

To note about this clonotype: A read error may explain this, as a much larger clone is one base away. The chain is built from TRBV28 and TRBJ2-5; D gene ambiguous. This CDR3 is 12 amino acids long. Germline CDR1 is MDHEN and CDR2 is SYDVKM. The germline V and J ends were trimmed by 10 bases and 5 bases, with 14 bases remaining between them. The CDR3 here is CANSLLSETQYF. The CDR3 coding sequence is TGTGCCAACAGCCTTCTCTCGGAGACCCAGTACTTC.

This clonotype was recorded at least ten times. The chain is built from TRBV6-5 and TRBJ1-5; TRBD1 is a possible D gene (5 bases). The CDR3 runs 16 residues. V was trimmed by 2 bases and J by 2 bases, leaving 13 bases between them. Germline V gene data show CDR1 as MNHEY and CDR2 as SVGAGI. CDR3 amino acids: CASSYGRGVGNQPQHF. CDR3 nucleotide sequence: TGTGCCAGCAGTTACGGAAGGGGTGTTGGCAATCAGCCCCAGCATTTT.

V and J are TRBV12-3 or TRBV12-4 and TRBJ2-7; TRBD1 might be the D (5 bases). The CDR3 runs to 13 residues. The V end lost 3 bases, the J end lost 3 bases, and 9 bases lay between the germline ends. CDR3 sequence (DNA): TGTGCCAGCAGTTTCGTGACAGTCTACGAGCAGTACTTC. This gives the protein CASSFVTVYEQYF.

The chain recombines TRBV30 with TRBJ2-7, with 7 nucleotides matching TRBD1. Germline V gene data show CDR1 as GTSNPN and CDR2 as SVGIG (reference sequence). With V trimmed by 0 bases and J by 9 bases, 8 bases remained unmatched. The CDR3 has 13 residues. The CDR3 protein is CAWSVEGNRGQYF. The CDR3 region has the DNA TGTGCCTGGAGTGTAGAGGGGAACAGGGGGCAGTACTTC.

This clonotype has only one observation. This rearrangement joins TRBV27 to TRBJ1-5; 8 bases fit TRBD1. V was pared by 5 bases and J by 8 bases, with 8 bases of the junction left unmatched. Germline lookup yields CDR1 MNHEY and CDR2 SMNVEV (reference sequence). CDR3 length equals 14 residues. The chain's CDR3 is CASSPDRATKPQHF. The DNA of the CDR3 is TGTGCCAGCAGTCCGGACAGGGCGACCAAGCCCCAGCATTTT.

This clonotype was recorded a few times. The chain is built from TRBV12-3 or TRBV12-4 and TRBJ2-7; D might be TRBD1 (5 bases). The ends were cut back, 3 bases at V and 6 bases at J, with 9 bases in the middle. The CDR3 sequence is 12 residues long. The DNA of the CDR3 is TGTGCCAGCAGTTTTACAGGTCCCGAGCAGTACTTC. Its translation is CASSFTGPEQYF.

This clonotype was counted at least ten times. The chain carries TRBV29-1 and TRBJ1-1; D possibly corresponds to TRBD1 (5 bases). Germline values: CDR1 SQVTM, CDR2 ANQGSEA. The CDR3 extends over 12 amino acids. The germline V and J ends were trimmed by 8 bases and 4 bases, with 14 bases remaining between them. CDR3 sequence reads: CSPHRQSTEAFF. DNA of the CDR3: TGCAGCCCCCACCGACAGAGCACTGAAGCTTTCTTT.

This clonotype appeared many times. This sequence joins TRBV3-1 and TRBJ1-2; tentatively, D is TRBD1 (5 bases). V lost 7 bases and J lost 8, with 11 bases in between. The germline gives CDR1 LGHDT, CDR2 YNNKEL (reference sequence). The CDR3 covers 11 residues. DNA of the CDR3: TGTGCCAGCATTGGGACCGAGGGCTACACCTTC. Encoded protein: CASIGTEGYTF. The full variable domain, rest sourced from reference TRBV3-1 and TRBJ1-2, is DTAVSQTPKYLVTQMGNDKSIKCEQNLGHDTMYWYKQDSKKFLKIMFSYNNKELIINETVPNRFSPKSPDKAHLNLHINSLELGDSAVYFCASIGTEGYTFGSGTRLTVV.

For this clonotype: Just one base apart from a much larger clone, this may be a read error. V usage is TRBV19 and J usage is TRBJ1-2, with D hard to call. CDR3 size: 13 residues. Germline-derived CDR1 and CDR2 are LNHDA and SQIVND (reference sequence). The CDR3 sequence: CVSTSYGTYGYTF. The CDR3 DNA reads as TGTGTCAGCACCTCCTACGGTACCTATGGCTACACCTTC.

V is TRBV13 and J is TRBJ1-1; D possibly corresponds to TRBD1 (5 bases). The germline CDR1 and CDR2 sequences are PRHDT and FYEKMQ (reference sequence). The germline V and J ends were trimmed by 5 bases and 5 bases, with 18 bases remaining between them. This CDR3 region has 15 residues. CDR3: CASSPAGGGETEAFF. The CDR3 coding sequence is TGTGCCAGCAGCCCAGCGGGGGGAGGAGAGACTGAAGCTTTCTTT.

This clonotype was detected many times. This chain joins TRBV6-1 and TRBJ2-7; 9 nucleotides match TRBD1. CDR1 is MNHNS and CDR2 is SASEGT in the germline V gene. This CDR3 comprises 14 residues. V was pared by 10 bases and J by 0 bases, with 7 bases of the junction left unmatched. CDR3 protein: CATSGQGTSYEQYF. The CDR3 DNA is TGTGCCACCTCAGGACAGGGGACCTCCTACGAGCAGTACTTC.

The chain carries TRBV12-3 or TRBV12-4 and TRBJ1-6; 7 bases are shared with TRBD1. The CDR3 sequence is 15 residues long. After removal of 3 bases from V and 6 bases from J, the junction contained 5 bases not matched to a gene. Here the CDR3 DNA reads TGTGCCAGCAGTTTGGGAGGGGGCGGTAATTCACCCCTCCACTTT. It yields the protein CASSLGGGGNSPLHF.